This TCR beta chain was obtained from a study of OX40 agonist ivuxolimab in advanced cancers. Assay used: immunoSEQ multiplex PCR; TCRdb lists only in-frame clones, some missing. The sample holds 75,000 to 100,000 clones, approximately 90% seen once. Germline assignment: CDR1 SGHKS and CDR2 YYEKEE (reference sequence). The CDR3 runs 14 residues. V dropped 3 bases and J dropped 5 bases, with 14 bases sitting between them. The clonotype comes from an adult with an advanced solid tumor such as melanoma, head and neck, liver or kidney cancer. This chain joins TRBV5-5 and TRBJ2-5; perhaps TRBD1 as D (6 bases). Sample: CD4+ or CD8+ T cells sorted from blood, taken in a trial of the OX40 agonist ivuxolimab. CDR3 coding DNA: TGTGCCAGCAGCTCCGACAGGACCTGGGAGACCCAGTACTTC. Its protein is CASSSDRTWETQYF.